The source of this TCR beta chain is a study of blood T cell repertoires in COVID-19. About the study: Acute and convalescent COVID-19 specimens originated in the United States, Italy and Spain.

Original processing methods: By means of reference gene primer amplification, nucleated cell counts were estimated. Sequenced by immunoSEQ multiplex PCR; TCRdb stores in-frame clones only, minus some. V and J calls plus clone size are reproduced from that table; the DNA served to infer D and trimming. Of about 48,000 clones in the sample, around 86% were seen once. Enrolment of Seattle patients took place during active infection, and they were followed longitudinally. V lost 0 bases to trimming and J lost 0 bases, with 12 bases between them. Per the germline V gene, CDR1 is MNHNS and CDR2 is SASEGT. This CDR3 is built from 17 residues.

Sequencing was done on a sample of peripheral blood. This receptor was taken from a woman older than 75 with COVID-19, enrolled during active disease. The chain combines TRBV6-1 with TRBJ1-5; a possible D gene is TRBD1 (5 bases). CDR3 nucleotides: TGTGCCAGCAGTGAAGCGCTTCGGACACATAGCAATCAGCCCCAGCATTTT. Translated, it gives CASSEALRTHSNQPQHF.